This TCR beta chain was sequenced during a study of blood T cell repertoires in COVID-19. In the study overall: There were acute and convalescent COVID-19 samples, and they came from the United States, Italy and Spain. T cells, B-cell-depleted T cells, or PBMCs supplied cDNA or gDNA.

How the authors handled the data: Using reference gene primer amplification, nucleated cell counts were estimated. Clones were sequenced by immunoSEQ multiplex PCR, and TCRdb holds only the in-frame ones, with some missing. V and J calls and clone size are as listed in that table; D and trimming were resolved from the DNA. Of around 240,000 clones listed, around 80% are singletons. Germline lookup yields CDR1 SGHNT and CDR2 YENEEA. The CDR3 totals 12 residues. V shed 1 base and J shed 11 bases, with 11 bases lying between them. This sequence was found in a woman aged 40 to 50 who had recovered from COVID-19. The source material was peripheral blood. The V and J genes are TRBV11-3 and TRBJ1-1; D is possibly TRBD1 (6 bases). The CDR3 DNA reads TGTGCCAGCAGCTTAGGACAGGCCGGGGCTTTCTTT. Translation gives CASSLGQAGAFF.